The 20 T cell receptor beta chains presented below share a single source sample, sequenced in a study of blood T cell repertoires in COVID-19. TCRdb's table, derived via immunoSEQ multiplex PCR, lists solely in-frame clones and lacks some. The data show fewer than 150,000 clones, about four fifths seen once. The material sequenced was peripheral blood. The receptors originated from a woman aged 25 to 45 who had recovered from COVID-19.

Worth noting for this clone: At one end the junction does not follow the germline gene, possibly because of a read error. CDR3 coding DNA: TGTGCCAGCAGTCAAGCAGTAGGACAGGGCCCAGATTTT. Its protein product is CASSQAVGQGPDF. The V gene is TRBV12-3 or TRBV12-4, the J gene TRBJ2-3, with 8 bases identical to TRBD1. CDR3 length: 13 residues.

The gene calls are TRBV5-1 and TRBJ2-1; D is ambiguous. V was clipped by 0 bases and J by 3 bases, with 4 bases between them. Germline V CDR1 and CDR2: SGHRS, YFSETQ. The CDR3 runs to 13 residues. For the CDR3, the DNA is TGCGCCAGCAGCTTGGACATCTACAATGAGCAGTTCTTC. Encoded protein: CASSLDIYNEQFF.

This chain uses TRBV5-1 with TRBJ2-7, with TRBD1 matching 10 bases. The CDR3 is made up of 15 amino acids. Germline V gene lookup returns CDR1 SGHRS and CDR2 YFSETQ. J lost 4 bases, V lost 2 bases, and 6 bases had no gene match. The CDR3 DNA reads as TGCGCCAGCAGCTTACGACAGGGGGCTGTGTACGAGCAGTACTTC. It codes for CASSLRQGAVYEQYF. The whole variable domain, filled in from reference TRBV5-1 and TRBJ2-7, reads KAGVTQTPRYLIKTRGQQVTLSCSPISGHRSVSWYQQTPGQGLQFLFEYFSETQRNKGNFPGRFSGRQFSNSRSEMNVSTLELGDSALYLCASSLRQGAVYEQYFGPGTRLTVT.

The rearrangement joins TRBV7-9 to TRBJ2-1; possible D gene TRBD2, 7 bases. There are 15 residues in the CDR3. Germline values: CDR1 SEHNR, CDR2 FQNEAQ (reference sequence). V was trimmed by 7 bases and J by 6 bases, leaving 19 bases between them. Written as DNA, the CDR3 is TGTGCCAGCACCCCGGGGGCGGGAGTCAGCAATGAGCAGTTCTTC. This translates into CASTPGAGVSNEQFF.

V is TRBV7-2 and J is TRBJ1-1; D gene unclear. Germline V gene data show CDR1 as SGHTA and CDR2 as FQGNSA. Trimming removed 5 bases at V and 0 bases at J, with 13 bases between. This CDR3 has 15 amino acids. The CDR3 region is CASSRPGELNTEAFF. Written as DNA, the CDR3 is TGTGCCAGCAGCAGACCCGGGGAGCTGAACACTGAAGCTTTCTTT.

The CDR3 DNA sequence: TGTGCCAGCTCACCGTCCCCGGGCGGCGGGGACCTTTCAACGGGGTACACCTTC. Amino acids: CASSPSPGGGDLSTGYTF. This rearrangement joins TRBV18 to TRBJ1-2; D might be TRBD1 (5 bases). V was clipped by 3 bases and J by 11 bases, with 31 bases between them. The CDR3 runs to 18 residues. Germline V gives CDR1 KGHSH, CDR2 LQKENI.

The chain combines TRBV7-3 with TRBJ1-1; no reliable D call. Germline CDR1 SGHTA, CDR2 FQGTGA. The germline V and J ends were trimmed by 6 bases and 1 base, with 9 bases remaining between them. The CDR3 is 13 residues long. CDR3 amino acids: CASRSRENTEAFF. The CDR3 DNA reads as TGTGCCAGCAGGTCTCGCGAGAACACTGAAGCTTTCTTT.

The chain uses TRBV9 and TRBJ2-5; TRBD2 is a possible D gene (6 bases). Germline V CDR1 and CDR2: SGDLS, YYNGEE. V gave up 3 bases and J gave up 3 bases, with 15 bases separating them. This CDR3 has 15 amino acids. The CDR3 DNA reads TGTGCCAGCAGCGCTAGCGAGGGGCTTAAAGAGACCCAGTACTTC. It yields the protein CASSASEGLKETQYF.

The gene calls are TRBV2 and TRBJ2-1, with 7 bases lining up with TRBD2. Germline CDR1 and CDR2: SNHLY and FYNNEI. The CDR3 covers 17 residues. After removal of 5 bases from V and 2 bases from J, the junction contained 12 bases not matched to a gene. The CDR3 DNA reads TGTGCCAGCAGTACGTTATGGGCGGGAGTCACCTACAATGAGCAGTTCTTC. Translated, it gives CASSTLWAGVTYNEQFF.

CDR3 region: CASSFKGGQGHETQYF. The CDR3 DNA reads as TGCGCCAGCAGCTTTAAGGGGGGACAGGGGCATGAGACCCAGTACTTC. The rearrangement links TRBV5-1 to TRBJ2-5, with 10 bases matching TRBD1. The length of the CDR3 is 16 residues. The germline V gene has CDR1 SGHRS and CDR2 YFSETQ. V lost 2 bases, J lost 5 bases, and 9 bases stayed unmatched.

In its sample, this clone was seen a few times. This chain uses TRBV12-3 or TRBV12-4 with TRBJ1-1; tentatively, D is TRBD1 (6 bases). CDR3 length: 11 amino acids. The V end was cut by 7 bases, the J end by 7 bases, with 10 bases between. CDR3: CASTYRDEAFF. The CDR3 coding sequence is TGTGCCAGCACTTACAGGGATGAAGCTTTCTTT.

V and J are TRBV27 and TRBJ2-2; D perhaps matches TRBD1 (7 bases). Trimming took off 2 bases at V and 7 bases at J, with 14 bases between the two ends. This CDR3 has 15 residues. The germline V gene has CDR1 MNHEY and CDR2 SMNVEV (reference sequence). The CDR3 reads CASSLVEGAFGELFF. The DNA for the CDR3 is TGTGCCAGCAGTTTAGTGGAGGGGGCGTTCGGGGAGCTGTTTTTT.

V and J are TRBV15 and TRBJ2-3; TRBD1 might be the D (6 bases). The CDR3 has 16 residues. From germline, CDR1 is LNHNV and CDR2 YYDKDF (reference sequence). V dropped 3 bases and J dropped 6 bases, with 19 bases sitting between them. In DNA form, the CDR3 reads TGTGCCACCAGCAGTTTAGGGATGGGGGCAGGGGATACGCAGTATTTT. Translation: CATSSLGMGAGDTQYF.

The genes are TRBV5-1 and TRBJ2-3, with 14 bases fitting TRBD2. Germline V gives CDR1 SGHRS, CDR2 YFSETQ. V dropped 0 bases and J dropped 7; count of bases not matched to a gene: 4. The CDR3 runs to 16 residues. The CDR3 nucleotides are TGCGCCAGCAGCTTGGGCGGGACTAGCGGGGGAAATACGCAGTATTTT. This gives the protein CASSLGGTSGGNTQYF.

The V and J genes are TRBV6-2 or TRBV6-3 and TRBJ2-7; 8 bases agree with TRBD1. Germline CDR1 reads MNHEY; CDR2 reads SVGEGT. The CDR3 has 15 amino acids. V lost 2 bases and J lost 1; bases outside the gene matches: 4. The CDR3 loop reads CASSYDRGGSYEQYF. CDR3 bases: TGTGCCAGCAGTTACGACAGGGGCGGATCCTACGAGCAGTACTTC.

The chain joins TRBV6-5 to TRBJ1-1; 8 bases fit TRBD1. This CDR3 is built from 16 residues. V dropped 0 bases and J dropped 4; count of bases not matched to a gene: 7. CDR1 is MNHEY and CDR2 is SVGAGI in the germline V gene. CDR3 residues: CASSYSRQGMGTEAFF. The CDR3 nucleotides are TGTGCCAGCAGTTACTCGCGACAGGGGATGGGCACTGAAGCTTTCTTT.

This rearrangement joins TRBV27 to TRBJ1-1, with D unresolved. The CDR3 totals 13 residues. Germline V gene lookup returns CDR1 MNHEY and CDR2 SMNVEV (reference sequence). Trimming stripped 6 bases from V and 1 base from J, with 9 bases between. CDR3 amino acids: CASSLAQNTEAFF. Here the CDR3 DNA reads TGTGCCAGCAGCCTCGCACAGAACACTGAAGCTTTCTTT.

This chain joins TRBV7-3 and TRBJ2-1, with a tentative D call TRBD2 (5 bases). The CDR3 is 15 residues long. The germline gives CDR1 SGHTA, CDR2 FQGTGA. Trimming removed 1 base from V and 7 bases from J, with 14 bases in between. CDR3 DNA sequence: TGTGCCAGCAGCTTAATCCTGGGAGCGTTAAATGAGCAGTTCTTC. Translating gives CASSLILGALNEQFF.

The rearrangement links TRBV25-1 to TRBJ2-5; D call uncertain. This CDR3 spans 14 amino acids. CDR1 and CDR2 (germline): MGHDK, SYGVNS. Trimming took 3 bases from V and 1 from J, leaving 9 bases between them. This chain's CDR3 is CASSDPIFQETQYF. CDR3 in DNA: TGTGCCAGCAGTGACCCCATTTTCCAAGAGACCCAGTACTTC.

The chain couples TRBV5-1 to TRBJ2-7; tentative D call: TRBD1 (5 bases). Per germline, CDR1 SGHRS and CDR2 YFSETQ. Between the trimmed V and J ends, which lost 0 bases and 2 bases, there was a span of 9 bases. This CDR3 has 14 amino acids. The CDR3 reads CASSLVAGPYEQYF. The CDR3 DNA reads as TGCGCCAGCAGCTTGGTAGCAGGGCCCTACGAGCAGTACTTC.